The 30 T cell receptor beta chains below all came from one sample that was sequenced in a study of cytomegalovirus exposure and HLA in healthy donors. Primers: 60 Vbeta forward and 13 Jbeta reverse. Assay: immunoSEQ multiplex PCR; the TCRdb copy retains only in-frame clones and omits some. The sample holds under 90,000 clones, 65% to 75% seen once. The sample consisted of PBMCs. These receptors all stem from a man aged 40-49 years in good health and CMV-seropositive.

The V gene is TRBV6-6, the J gene TRBJ1-2, with TRBD1 as a possible D gene (5 bases). This CDR3 is 13 amino acids long. The V gene's germline CDR1 is MNHNY and CDR2 SVGAGI (reference sequence). Trimming shortened V by 5 bases and J by 1 base, and 8 bases separated the two germline ends. As DNA, the CDR3 is TGTGCCAGCAGTACCGACAGTAACTATGGCTACACCTTC. Translating it yields CASSTDSNYGYTF.

Only one count was recorded for this clone. This chain uses TRBV7-2 with TRBJ1-5; the D is unclear. Per the germline V gene, CDR1 is SGHTA and CDR2 is FQGNSA. This CDR3 has 15 residues. The V and J ends lost 1 base and 4 bases respectively, with 11 bases between them. The CDR3, as DNA: TGTGCCAGCAGCTTAGTTCACGGAGGAAATCAGCCCCAGCATTTT. As protein: CASSLVHGGNQPQHF.

This chain joins TRBV27 and TRBJ1-5; 9 bases are a match to TRBD1. Trimming at V came to 6 bases and at J to 0 bases, leaving 6 bases not matched to a gene. CDR3 length: 16 residues. Germline lookup yields CDR1 MNHEY and CDR2 SMNVEV (reference sequence). The CDR3 is CASSRQGGYSNQPQHF. The CDR3 DNA sequence: TGTGCCAGCAGCCGACAGGGGGGCTATAGCAATCAGCCCCAGCATTTT.

This chain joins TRBV5-8 and TRBJ1-2, with a possible D match to TRBD1 (5 bases). The V gene's germline CDR1 is SGHTS and CDR2 YDEGEE. The V and J ends lost 3 bases and 2 bases respectively, with 11 bases between them. The CDR3 spans 14 residues. CDR3 DNA: TGTGCCAGCAGCTCTCGGACACAAAACTATGGCTACACCTTC. Translation: CASSSRTQNYGYTF.

This clone has more than one count but fewer than ten. The chain uses TRBV6-5 and TRBJ1-2, with D tentatively TRBD1 (6 bases). Germline assignment: CDR1 MNHEY and CDR2 SVGAGI. There are 13 residues in the CDR3. Trimming cost V 5 bases and J 5 bases, with 12 bases left between them. CDR3 residues: CASSISTGYGYTF. DNA for the CDR3: TGTGCCAGCAGTATCTCAACAGGGTATGGCTACACCTTC.

The chain joins TRBV5-1 to TRBJ2-5; 7 bases align to TRBD1. CDR1 is SGHRS and CDR2 is YFSETQ in the germline V gene. The CDR3 runs to 16 residues. V shed 3 bases and J 2 bases; nucleotides not matched to a gene: 10. CDR3 in DNA: TGCGCCAGCAGCTGGGGGACAGTCGTTTCTCAAGAGACCCAGTACTTC. Its protein is CASSWGTVVSQETQYF. Together with reference TRBV5-1 and TRBJ2-5, the CDR3 gives the full variable domain: KAGVTQTPRYLIKTRGQQVTLSCSPISGHRSVSWYQQTPGQGLQFLFEYFSETQRNKGNFPGRFSGRQFSNSRSEMNVSTLELGDSALYLCASSWGTVVSQETQYFGPGTRLLVL.

As to this clone: Germline and junction disagree at one end, which may indicate a read error. The chain links TRBV7-7 to TRBJ1-6; TRBD1 agrees at 7 bases. The CDR3 loop spans 13 amino acids. The germline V gene encodes CDR1 SSHAT and CDR2 FNYEAQ (reference sequence). CDR3 in amino acids: CASSSDRNSPLHF. The CDR3 region has the DNA TGTGCTAGCAGCTCGGACAGGAATTCACCCCTCCACTTT.

This chain connects TRBV7-9 to TRBJ2-3; D call uncertain. CDR3 length equals 11 residues. Per the germline V gene, CDR1 is SEHNR and CDR2 is FQNEAQ (reference sequence). The V end lost 7 bases, the J end lost 5 bases, and 7 bases lay between the germline ends. The CDR3 spells CASTLGDTQYF. Written as DNA, the CDR3 is TGTGCCAGCACCCTCGGAGATACGCAGTATTTT.

The chain couples TRBV7-9 to TRBJ1-1, with D unclear. This CDR3 is 12 amino acids long. The germline gives CDR1 SEHNR, CDR2 FQNEAQ (reference sequence). V shed 2 bases and J shed 8 bases, with 9 bases lying between them. This chain's CDR3 is CASSLPRGEAFF. The DNA for the CDR3 is TGTGCCAGCAGCTTACCGAGAGGAGAAGCTTTCTTT.

This sequence joins TRBV30 and TRBJ2-3; 8 nucleotides agree with TRBD2. CDR1 GTSNPN and CDR2 SVGIG come from the germline V gene (reference sequence). This CDR3 is built from 15 residues. Trimming took 0 bases from V and 3 from J; bases not matched to a gene: 5. The CDR3 coding sequence is TGTGCCTGGAGTGTAGCGGGGGTCAGTACAGATACGCAGTATTTT. Translating gives CAWSVAGVSTDTQYF.

V and J are TRBV5-3 and TRBJ2-4; TRBD2 matches at 7 bases. TRBV5-3 is an open reading frame whose function is uncertain. The V and J ends lost 8 bases and 8 bases, in that order; junction bases with no gene match: 16. CDR3 length: 15 residues. The CDR3 nucleotides are TGTGCCAGTGAGGCCGGCGGGAGTCCGAAGGACATTCAGTACTTC. Protein: CASEAGGSPKDIQYF.

The J gene is TRBJ2-2, the V gene TRBV15; weak D call: TRBD2 (7 bases). The CDR3 totals 13 residues. Germline lookup yields CDR1 LNHNV and CDR2 YYDKDF (reference sequence). Written as DNA, the CDR3 is TGTGCGATTGGGGGGGCCGTCACCGGGGAGCTGTTTTTT. The encoded protein is CAIGGAVTGELFF.

This clone has just a few counts. Other nucleotide sequences from this sample produce the same CDR3. In DNA, the CDR3 is TGCGCCAGCAGCCTCCGGACAGGGGGGGGGACCGGGGAGCTGTTTTTT. It encodes CASSLRTGGGTGELFF. This chain joins TRBV5-1 and TRBJ2-2; the match to TRBD1 covers 10 bases. Unmatched junction bases numbered 8, after V lost 4 bases and J lost 5 bases. The CDR3 sequence is 16 residues long. The germline V gene encodes CDR1 SGHRS and CDR2 YFSETQ. Full variable domain (missing parts from reference TRBV5-1 and TRBJ2-2): KAGVTQTPRYLIKTRGQQVTLSCSPISGHRSVSWYQQTPGQGLQFLFEYFSETQRNKGNFPGRFSGRQFSNSRSEMNVSTLELGDSALYLCASSLRTGGGTGELFFGEGSRLTVL.

The rearrangement joins TRBV27 to TRBJ2-2; TRBD2 might be the D (5 bases). This CDR3 contains 13 residues. Deletions cut 2 bases from V and 7 bases from J, with 8 bases between. Per the germline V gene, CDR1 is MNHEY and CDR2 is SMNVEV (reference sequence). The CDR3 region has the DNA TGTGCCAGCAGTTTAAGTCGGGGCGGGGAGCTGTTTTTT. Translated: CASSLSRGGELFF.

The chain couples TRBV5-4 to TRBJ2-7; 8 bases line up with TRBD1. This CDR3 comprises 16 residues. Per the germline V gene, CDR1 is SGHNT and CDR2 is YYREEE (reference sequence). V lost 0 bases, J lost 2 bases, and 7 bases stayed unmatched. The CDR3 DNA reads TGTGCCAGCAGCTTGGGACAGGGGAATACTCCCTACGAGCAGTACTTC. It codes for CASSLGQGNTPYEQYF.

This rearrangement joins TRBV4-1 to TRBJ1-5; D might be TRBD1 (5 bases). This CDR3 contains 15 residues. V was shortened by 3 bases and J by 3 bases, with 12 bases between the two germline ends. Germline V gene lookup returns CDR1 MGHRA and CDR2 YSYEKL. The CDR3 loop reads CASSQGGTPNQPQHF. The CDR3 coding sequence is TGCGCCAGCAGCCAGGGGGGGACCCCCAATCAGCCCCAGCATTTT.

V and J are TRBV9 and TRBJ1-1; TRBD1 is a possible D gene (5 bases). The V gene's germline CDR1 is SGDLS and CDR2 YYNGEE. With 0 bases removed from V and 0 bases from J, the gap between germline ends came to 9 bases. The CDR3 has 15 residues. The CDR3: CASSVGGSLNTEAFF. CDR3 sequence (DNA): TGTGCCAGCAGCGTAGGGGGCAGCTTGAACACTGAAGCTTTCTTT.

DNA for the CDR3: TGCAGCGTTGACAGGGGAGATGGCTACACCTTC. Translation: CSVDRGDGYTF. V usage is TRBV29-1 and J usage is TRBJ1-2; a weak D match, TRBD1 (6 bases). V shed 3 bases and J shed 6 bases, with 8 bases lying between them. The germline V gene has CDR1 SQVTM and CDR2 ANQGSEA. CDR3 length: 11 amino acids.

The V gene is TRBV6-6, the J gene TRBJ1-1; a weak D match, TRBD1 (6 bases). Germline V gene data show CDR1 as MNHNY and CDR2 as SVGAGI (reference sequence). The ends were cut back, 6 bases at V and 2 bases at J, with 16 bases in the middle. The length of the CDR3 is 15 residues. The chain's CDR3 is CASSPADSQNTEAFF. The CDR3, as DNA: TGTGCCAGCAGCCCTGCGGACAGTCAAAACACTGAAGCTTTCTTT.

The rearrangement uses TRBV4-2 and TRBJ1-2; no clear D gene. The length of the CDR3 is 17 residues. Per germline, CDR1 LGHNA and CDR2 YNFKEQ. V was cut by 0 bases and J by 4 bases, with 18 bases left in between. CDR3 sequence: CASSQDHAPASGYGYTF. CDR3 bases: TGTGCCAGCAGCCAAGACCATGCCCCTGCCTCAGGCTATGGCTACACCTTC.

The chain recombines TRBV7-9 with TRBJ1-1; 9 nucleotides agree with TRBD1. Germline V gene lookup returns CDR1 SEHNR and CDR2 FQNEAQ (reference sequence). The CDR3 runs to 14 residues. The V and J ends lost 5 bases and 1 base, in that order; junction bases with no gene match: 2. This CDR3 is CASSRQGENTEAFF. In DNA, the CDR3 is TGTGCCAGCAGCCGACAGGGGGAGAACACTGAAGCTTTCTTT.

The genes are TRBV10-3 and TRBJ1-5; TRBD1 matches at 10 bases. Germline-derived CDR1 and CDR2 are ENHRY and SYGVKD. With V trimmed by 2 bases and J by 2 bases, 0 bases remained unmatched. This CDR3 has 15 residues. The CDR3 loop reads CAISEGQGGNQPQHF. CDR3 in DNA: TGTGCCATCAGTGAGGGACAGGGGGGCAATCAGCCCCAGCATTTT.

The gene calls are TRBV29-1 and TRBJ2-2, with D perhaps matching TRBD2 (5 bases). The CDR3 extends over 14 amino acids. V was pared by 5 bases and J by 0 bases, with 10 bases between. Germline V gives CDR1 SQVTM, CDR2 ANQGSEA. The CDR3 spells CSVLLRANTGELFF. CDR3 in DNA: TGCAGCGTTCTATTGAGGGCGAACACCGGGGAGCTGTTTTTT.

This rearrangement joins TRBV5-4 to TRBJ2-1; 7 positions agree with TRBD1. J gave up 3 bases and V 4 bases, and 7 bases lay outside the gene matches. The CDR3 extends over 15 amino acids. Germline assignment: CDR1 SGHNT and CDR2 YYREEE (reference sequence). Written as DNA, the CDR3 is TGTGCCAGCAGCGTCGGACAGGCTAACTACAATGAGCAGTTCTTC. Protein product: CASSVGQANYNEQFF.

V is TRBV9 and J is TRBJ2-1; 9 bases line up with TRBD2. After removal of 4 bases from V and 9 bases from J, the junction contained 11 bases not matched to a gene. From germline, CDR1 is SGDLS and CDR2 YYNGEE. CDR3 length: 15 residues. The CDR3 nucleotides are TGTGCCAGCAGCCCGACGGGACTAGCAGTAGGTGAGCAGTTCTTC. Encoded protein: CASSPTGLAVGEQFF.

Only a few counts were recorded for this clone. The CDR3 region has the DNA TGTGCCACCAGCAGAGATAATGGGGCGGGGGGGAACACAGATACGCAGTATTTT. Translated: CATSRDNGAGGNTDTQYF. The chain carries TRBV15 and TRBJ2-3; the match to TRBD2 covers 9 bases. There are 18 residues in the CDR3. Looked up from germline, CDR1 is LNHNV and CDR2 is YYDKDF (reference sequence). The V gene end was trimmed by 0 bases and the J gene end by 2 bases; junction bases not matched to a gene: 9.

This clone was counted only a few times. This rearrangement joins TRBV29-1 to TRBJ2-1; possibly TRBD2 for D (5 bases). The CDR3 is 14 amino acids. Germline loops: CDR1 SQVTM, CDR2 ANQGSEA. Between the trimmed V and J ends, which lost 6 bases and 0 bases, there was a span of 12 bases. The CDR3 DNA is TGCAGCGTGGCGACGGGGAGCTCCTACAATGAGCAGTTCTTC. Translated: CSVATGSSYNEQFF.

The chain employs TRBV6-5 and TRBJ1-1; 7 bases agree with TRBD1. With 6 bases clipped from V and 6 bases from J, the junction kept 13 bases outside the gene matches. Germline V gene lookup returns CDR1 MNHEY and CDR2 SVGAGI. This CDR3 comprises 15 residues. The CDR3 nucleotides read TGTGCCAGCAGCCCGCAGGGGGTGGTCTTCTCTGAAGCTTTCTTT. This sequence encodes CASSPQGVVFSEAFF.

This chain connects TRBV4-1 to TRBJ1-4, with D perhaps TRBD1 (6 bases). Trimming shortened V by 5 bases and J by 6 bases, and 13 bases separated the two germline ends. There are 14 residues in the CDR3. Germline CDR1 MGHRA, CDR2 YSYEKL. The CDR3 DNA reads TGCGCCAGCAGCGGGGGCAGGGGCGATGAAAAACTGTTTTTT. This gives the protein CASSGGRGDEKLFF.

The rearrangement joins TRBV5-1 to TRBJ1-2; D might be TRBD1 (5 bases). Germline V gives CDR1 SGHRS, CDR2 YFSETQ. Trimming took off 5 bases at V and 8 bases at J, with 19 bases between the two ends. The CDR3 length is 14 residues. DNA for the CDR3: TGCGCCAGCAGGGAGGGGATCCAGCCAAGGGGCTACACCTTC. This encodes CASREGIQPRGYTF.